These T cell receptor beta chains were read from a single sample in a study of T-cell memory formation after mild COVID-19. Each CDR3 protein gets one entry after TCRdb re-called the 5' RACE reads with MiXCR. The sample has about 430,000 distinct CDR3 sequences, approximately 18% seen once. Source material: PBMCs or a T cell subset sorted from them (not recorded which). All receptors come from a man younger than 35 who had mild COVID-19 (a few samples of this study predate the infection). Cell type and time point are not known. CDR3s include the opening cysteine and the closing phenylalanine or tryptophan. Fields, in order: D gene, V gene, clone size, J gene, CDR3 DNA, CDR3 protein. D genes are given only for firm matches. Clone size is given for some rows only: seen once, a few or many times, or a class if the clone is expanded.

D gene: NA
V gene: TRBV3-1
clone size: NA
J gene: TRBJ2-2
CDR3 DNA: TGTGCCAGCAGCCGGGTTGGCGGTTCGAACACCGGGGAGCTGTTTTTT
CDR3 protein: CASSRVGGSNTGELFF

D gene: NA
V gene: TRBV29-1
clone size: few
J gene: TRBJ2-3
CDR3 DNA: TGCAGCGTTGAGGGGACTTTTGCAGATACGCAGTATTTT
CDR3 protein: CSVEGTFADTQYF

D gene: NA
V gene: TRBV5-1
clone size: few
J gene: TRBJ1-4
CDR3 DNA: TGCGCCAGCAGCTTGTCCGGGGGCTATGATGAAAAACTGTTTTTT
CDR3 protein: CASSLSGGYDEKLFF

D gene: NA
V gene: TRBV18
clone size: many
J gene: TRBJ2-1
CDR3 DNA: TGTGCCAGCTCAAGAGAGGGAGATGAGCAGTTCTTC
CDR3 protein: CASSREGDEQFF

D gene: TRBD1
V gene: TRBV5-1
clone size: NA
J gene: TRBJ2-4
CDR3 DNA: TGCGCCAGCAGCTTCCTCGACAGGGATAACATTCAGTACTTC
CDR3 protein: CASSFLDRDNIQYF

D gene: NA
V gene: TRBV5-1
clone size: NA
J gene: TRBJ1-6
CDR3 DNA: TGCGCCAGCAGCTTGGGTATAGGGGGAGGATCACCCCTCCACTTT
CDR3 protein: CASSLGIGGGSPLHF

D gene: NA
V gene: TRBV24-1
clone size: NA
J gene: TRBJ2-4
CDR3 DNA: TGTGCCACCAGTGAGCGGGGATCGGGGAACATTCAGTACTTC
CDR3 protein: CATSERGSGNIQYF

D gene: NA
V gene: TRBV10-2
clone size: NA
J gene: TRBJ1-5
CDR3 DNA: TGCGCCAGCAGTGATCCCGGGGGTAGCAATCAGCCCCAGCATTTT
CDR3 protein: CASSDPGGSNQPQHF

D gene: TRBD2
V gene: TRBV4-1
clone size: few
J gene: TRBJ2-1
CDR3 DNA: TGCGCCAGCAGGAAGACCTCCGGGACTAGCACGAATGAGCAGTTCTTC
CDR3 protein: CASRKTSGTSTNEQFF

D gene: NA
V gene: TRBV12-3/TRBV12-4
clone size: few
J gene: TRBJ1-2
CDR3 DNA: TGTGCCAGCAGCCTACTGGGCTATGGCTACACCTTC
CDR3 protein: CASSLLGYGYTF

D gene: NA
V gene: TRBV3-1
clone size: few
J gene: TRBJ1-5
CDR3 DNA: TGTGCCAGCAGCTACCGGGCCTCTTATCAGCCCCAGCATTTT
CDR3 protein: CASSYRASYQPQHF

D gene: TRBD1
V gene: TRBV6-5
clone size: many
J gene: TRBJ1-1
CDR3 DNA: TGTGCCAGCAGTCCTGGACAGGCGACTGAAGCTTTCTTT
CDR3 protein: CASSPGQATEAFF

D gene: TRBD1
V gene: TRBV20-1
clone size: few
J gene: TRBJ2-2
CDR3 DNA: TGCAGTGCTAGAGATTCTTTCTCCAATCCAGGGGGATACACCGGGGAGCTGTTTTTT
CDR3 protein: CSARDSFSNPGGYTGELFF

D gene: NA
V gene: TRBV20-1
clone size: few
J gene: TRBJ2-3
CDR3 DNA: TGCAGTGCTAGAAGGGGCATTAGCACAGATACGCAGTATTTT
CDR3 protein: CSARRGISTDTQYF

D gene: NA
V gene: TRBV15
clone size: few
J gene: TRBJ1-1
CDR3 DNA: TGTGCCACCAGCAGAGGCGGGGGGCCATACACTGAAGCTTTCTTT
CDR3 protein: CATSRGGGPYTEAFF

D gene: TRBD2
V gene: TRBV15
clone size: many
J gene: TRBJ2-5
CDR3 DNA: TGTGCCACCAGCAGAGTCGGGGGGTGGGAGACCCAGTACTTC
CDR3 protein: CATSRVGGWETQYF

D gene: NA
V gene: TRBV7-9
clone size: few
J gene: TRBJ2-1
CDR3 DNA: TGTGCCAGCAGCTCAGCTCTGGGAAGAAATGAGCAGTTCTTC
CDR3 protein: CASSSALGRNEQFF

D gene: NA
V gene: TRBV7-2
clone size: many
J gene: TRBJ2-3
CDR3 DNA: TGTGCCAGCAGTTTGGAATCTGTAGATACGCAGTATTTT
CDR3 protein: CASSLESVDTQYF

D gene: NA
V gene: TRBV5-5
clone size: few
J gene: TRBJ1-1
CDR3 DNA: TGTGCCAGCAGCCTCACACAGGCGACTTTGAACACTGAAGCTTTCTTT
CDR3 protein: CASSLTQATLNTEAFF

D gene: TRBD1
V gene: TRBV5-1
clone size: medium-sized
J gene: TRBJ2-2
CDR3 DNA: TGCGCCAGCAGCTTCCGGACAGGGGCGACTGGGGAGCTGTTTTTT
CDR3 protein: CASSFRTGATGELFF

D gene: NA
V gene: TRBV7-2
clone size: NA
J gene: TRBJ2-7
CDR3 DNA: TGTGCCAGCAGCTCTTATTCCCGGGAGTACCTTCAGTACGAGCAGTACTTC
CDR3 protein: CASSSYSREYLQYEQYF

D gene: NA
V gene: TRBV7-8
clone size: few
J gene: TRBJ2-3
CDR3 DNA: TGTGCCAGCAGCTCCGTTCTTGGGGGACCAAACACAGATACGCAGTATTTT
CDR3 protein: CASSSVLGGPNTDTQYF

D gene: NA
V gene: TRBV30
clone size: NA
J gene: TRBJ2-2
CDR3 DNA: TGTGCCTGGAGTGTACAATTAGGTTACACCGGGGAGCTGTTTTTT
CDR3 protein: CAWSVQLGYTGELFF

D gene: TRBD1
V gene: TRBV27
clone size: few
J gene: TRBJ1-2
CDR3 DNA: TGTGCCAGCAGTTTATGGCCCCCAGGGGGAGGAGGAGGCTACACCTTC
CDR3 protein: CASSLWPPGGGGGYTF

D gene: TRBD2
V gene: TRBV29-1
clone size: few
J gene: TRBJ2-5
CDR3 DNA: TGCAGCGTATCTAGCGGGCAAGAGACCCAGTACTTC
CDR3 protein: CSVSSGQETQYF

D gene: NA
V gene: TRBV4-3
clone size: NA
J gene: TRBJ2-3
CDR3 DNA: TGCGCCAGCAGCCAAGATGGGGGCGGGGAACCAGATACGCAGTATTTT
CDR3 protein: CASSQDGGGEPDTQYF

D gene: TRBD1
V gene: TRBV7-9
clone size: few
J gene: TRBJ1-1
CDR3 DNA: TGTGCCAGCAGTACCGGACAGGGGGAATGGGGCACTGAAGCTTTCTTT
CDR3 protein: CASSTGQGEWGTEAFF

D gene: NA
V gene: TRBV5-1
clone size: few
J gene: TRBJ2-7
CDR3 DNA: TGCGCCAGCAGCCCCACCGCGGGGACCCTTACCTACGAGCAGTACTTC
CDR3 protein: CASSPTAGTLTYEQYF

D gene: NA
V gene: TRBV20-1
clone size: NA
J gene: TRBJ2-3
CDR3 DNA: TGCAGTGCAGATCCAGTGGCGGGGATTACTAGCACAGATACGCAGTATTTT
CDR3 protein: CSADPVAGITSTDTQYF

D gene: TRBD1
V gene: TRBV5-1
clone size: few
J gene: TRBJ2-5
CDR3 DNA: TGCGCCAGCAGCCCGGGGACAGGGATGTACCAAGAGACCCAGTACTTC
CDR3 protein: CASSPGTGMYQETQYF

D gene: TRBD1
V gene: TRBV11-2
clone size: NA
J gene: TRBJ2-2
CDR3 DNA: TGTGCCAGCAGCGAGGTCCGGACAGGGGGCTACGGGGAGCTGTTTTTT
CDR3 protein: CASSEVRTGGYGELFF

D gene: NA
V gene: TRBV6-5
clone size: NA
J gene: TRBJ2-7
CDR3 DNA: TGTGCCAGCAGTTACGGGCCGGAAACCTACGAGCAGTACTTC
CDR3 protein: CASSYGPETYEQYF

D gene: NA
V gene: TRBV6-5
clone size: NA
J gene: TRBJ2-3
CDR3 DNA: TGTGCCAGCAGGAGATCGAGTGATACGCAGTATTTT
CDR3 protein: CASRRSSDTQYF

D gene: NA
V gene: TRBV7-9
clone size: few
J gene: TRBJ1-4
CDR3 DNA: TGTGCCAGCAGCTTTCACACTGAGAGGGAAAAACTGTTTTTT
CDR3 protein: CASSFHTEREKLFF

D gene: TRBD1
V gene: TRBV5-1
clone size: NA
J gene: TRBJ2-3
CDR3 DNA: TGCGCCAGCAGCCCCGCAGGGGGCGGGCCAGATACGCAGTATTTT
CDR3 protein: CASSPAGGGPDTQYF

D gene: TRBD2
V gene: TRBV15
clone size: NA
J gene: TRBJ2-2
CDR3 DNA: TGTGCCACCAGCAGAGGACCATACGAAGACCTAGCGGGGGGCCCCAACGCGAACACCGGGGAGCTGTTTTTT
CDR3 protein: CATSRGPYEDLAGGPNANTGELFF

D gene: TRBD2
V gene: TRBV20-1
clone size: few
J gene: TRBJ2-5
CDR3 DNA: TGCAGTGCTACCCCACTAGCGGGGGGTCCCAAAGGGACCCAGTACTTC
CDR3 protein: CSATPLAGGPKGTQYF

D gene: TRBD1
V gene: TRBV11-2
clone size: NA
J gene: TRBJ1-6
CDR3 DNA: TGTGCCAGCACCATAGAGGACAGGCCGCAACCGGGTTCACCCCTCCACTTT
CDR3 protein: CASTIEDRPQPGSPLHF

D gene: TRBD1
V gene: TRBV7-8
clone size: NA
J gene: TRBJ1-5
CDR3 DNA: TGTGCCAGCAGCCGAAGACAGGGGGAAAGTTGGAATCAGCCCCAGCATTTT
CDR3 protein: CASSRRQGESWNQPQHF

D gene: NA
V gene: TRBV5-5
clone size: few
J gene: TRBJ1-5
CDR3 DNA: TGTGCCAGCAGCTTGTGCGGGAAAAAGGATCAGCCCCAGCATTTT
CDR3 protein: CASSLCGKKDQPQHF

D gene: NA
V gene: TRBV24-1
clone size: few
J gene: TRBJ1-5
CDR3 DNA: TGTGCCACCAGTGATTTATTCAGGGGAAGACAGCCCCAGCATTTT
CDR3 protein: CATSDLFRGRQPQHF

D gene: TRBD2
V gene: TRBV6-4
clone size: many
J gene: TRBJ2-5
CDR3 DNA: TGTGCCAGCAGTCCGGGACTAGCGGGGGTACAAGAGACCCAGTACTTC
CDR3 protein: CASSPGLAGVQETQYF

D gene: NA
V gene: TRBV2
clone size: NA
J gene: TRBJ1-5
CDR3 DNA: TGTGCCAGCAGTGGAGGGACATACTATCAGCCCAAGCATTTT
CDR3 protein: CASSGGTYYQPKHF

D gene: TRBD1
V gene: TRBV12-3/TRBV12-4
clone size: few
J gene: TRBJ2-7
CDR3 DNA: TGTGCCAGCAGCAAACAGGGGCCAGAATACGAGCAGTACTTC
CDR3 protein: CASSKQGPEYEQYF

D gene: TRBD2
V gene: TRBV11-3
clone size: many
J gene: TRBJ2-1
CDR3 DNA: TGTGCCAGCAGCAAGGGGCTAGCGGGGGGCATCATTGAGCAGTTCTTC
CDR3 protein: CASSKGLAGGIIEQFF

D gene: NA
V gene: TRBV7-9
clone size: few
J gene: TRBJ1-1
CDR3 DNA: TGTGCCAGCAGCTTAGTGCCGGGGTTGATGACTGAAGCTTTCTTT
CDR3 protein: CASSLVPGLMTEAFF

D gene: TRBD1
V gene: TRBV19
clone size: few
J gene: TRBJ1-1
CDR3 DNA: TGTGCCAGTAGTATATTGGGGACAGATATGAACACTGAAGCTTTCTTT
CDR3 protein: CASSILGTDMNTEAFF

D gene: TRBD2
V gene: TRBV24-1
clone size: NA
J gene: TRBJ2-2
CDR3 DNA: TGTGCCACCAGCACGACTAGCGGGGTACCCGGGGAGCTGTTTTTT
CDR3 protein: CATSTTSGVPGELFF

D gene: TRBD1
V gene: TRBV29-1
clone size: few
J gene: TRBJ2-2
CDR3 DNA: TGCAGCGTGCTGGACAGGGTGGTTCGCGGGGAGCTGTTTTTT
CDR3 protein: CSVLDRVVRGELFF